What follows are 30 T cell receptor beta chains derived from one specimen sequenced in a study of T cells in localized non-small cell lung cancer (TCRdb year 2020). The library was obtained by the immunoSEQ multiplex PCR assay. This immuneACCESS table, as held by TCRdb, lists in-frame sequences with V and J called but not all clones. Of the missing ones, under half trace to an unresolved V gene in checked studies; the others have no known cause. Here the sample has almost 30,000 clones; approximately 90% occur a single time. The top ten clones comprise about an eighth of the sample. Specimen: peripheral blood, collected before any cancer treatment. The receptors come from a female donor at least 60 years old with stage III squamous cell lung carcinoma.

This clone occurred once. The genes are TRBV27 and TRBJ2-2; 8 bases line up with TRBD2. This CDR3 has 18 residues. CDR1 MNHEY and CDR2 SMNVEV come from the germline V gene (reference sequence). Trimming at V came to 6 bases and at J to 2 bases, leaving 14 bases not matched to a gene. The CDR3 protein is CASRTTSGLAFNTGELFF. CDR3 DNA sequence: TGTGCCAGCAGGACTACTAGCGGACTCGCTTTTAACACCGGGGAGCTGTTTTTT.

This clone came up a few times. This rearrangement joins TRBV11-2 to TRBJ2-7, with 10 bases aligning to TRBD1. This CDR3 is built from 14 residues. With 4 bases clipped from V and 4 bases from J, the junction kept 4 bases outside the gene matches. CDR1 is SGHAT, CDR2 FQNNGV, per germline. The CDR3 loop is CASSSGQGGYEQYF. The CDR3 region has the DNA TGTGCCAGCAGCTCCGGACAGGGGGGGTACGAGCAGTACTTC.

The chain uses TRBV27 and TRBJ1-2; D gene unclear. The CDR3 sequence is 14 residues long. Germline values: CDR1 MNHEY, CDR2 SMNVEV (reference sequence). The V end was cut by 1 base, the J end by 8 bases, with 14 bases between. The DNA for the CDR3 is TGTGCCAGCAGTTTATTTGGCCGCGGAGGGGGCTACACCTTC. Its translation: CASSLFGRGGGYTF.

The chain couples TRBV6-5 to TRBJ1-5; unclear D gene. From germline, CDR1 is MNHEY and CDR2 SVGAGI. The CDR3 extends over 15 amino acids. Trimming removed 6 bases from V and 2 bases from J, with 14 bases in between. The CDR3 DNA reads TGTGCCAGCAGAAAAGCCAGCTCCGGCAATCAGCCCCAGCATTTT. Its translation is CASRKASSGNQPQHF.

The chain carries TRBV13 and TRBJ2-7; 7 nucleotides align to TRBD2. CDR1 PRHDT and CDR2 FYEKMQ come from the germline V gene (reference sequence). With V trimmed by 4 bases and J by 3 bases, 3 bases remained unmatched. This CDR3 has 13 residues. The CDR3 protein is CASSSLADYEQYF. Here the CDR3 DNA reads TGTGCCAGCAGCTCGCTAGCGGACTACGAGCAGTACTTC.

This clone was recorded only once. This chain joins TRBV5-1 and TRBJ2-1, with D possibly matching TRBD2 (6 bases). V lost 7 bases and J 12 bases, leaving 20 bases between the germline ends. Germline CDR1 and CDR2: SGHRS and YFSETQ. There are 13 residues in the CDR3. The CDR3 nucleotides read TGCGCCAGCTCAGCGTCGGAGGGAAGGGGGCAGTTCTTC. This translates into CASSASEGRGQFF.

The chain recombines TRBV5-8 with TRBJ1-1; no clear D. This CDR3 contains 17 residues. The ends were cut back, 2 bases at V and 4 bases at J, with 21 bases in the middle. CDR1 and CDR2 (germline): SGHTS, YDEGEE. The CDR3 DNA sequence: TGTGCCAGCAGCTTTACGATTCGAGGCGACGGCGGCACTGAAGCTTTCTTT. Its protein product is CASSFTIRGDGGTEAFF.

This clone was seen more than once but under ten times. This rearrangement joins TRBV5-1 to TRBJ1-1; D perhaps matches TRBD1 (5 bases). Germline V CDR1 and CDR2: SGHRS, YFSETQ. V dropped 6 bases and J dropped 4 bases, with 16 bases sitting between them. The CDR3 length is 14 residues. CDR3 amino acids: CASKSVGGSTEAFF. CDR3 sequence (DNA): TGCGCCAGCAAGTCTGTGGGGGGGAGCACTGAAGCTTTCTTT.

The chain has TRBV28 and TRBJ2-7, with D possibly TRBD1 on 5 matching bases. Trimming removed 7 bases from V and 3 bases from J, with 10 bases in between. This CDR3 is built from 12 residues. Germline CDR1 and CDR2: MDHEN and SYDVKM. The CDR3 sequence: CASNQGYYEQYF. The CDR3 bases are TGTGCCAGCAACCAGGGATACTACGAGCAGTACTTC.

The chain has TRBV10-1 and TRBJ1-5, with D perhaps matching TRBD1 (6 bases). Trimming left V 9 bases short and J 1 base short, with 19 bases between. CDR1 WNHNN and CDR2 SYGVQD come from the germline V gene (reference sequence). There are 16 residues in the CDR3. CDR3 bases: TGCGCCAGTACGGAACACCTTGGGGGCAGCAATCAGCCCCAGCATTTT. Protein product: CASTEHLGGSNQPQHF.

The chain carries TRBV18 and TRBJ2-3; the match to TRBD2 covers 13 bases. V lost 0 bases to trimming and J lost 6 bases; unmatched junction nucleotides: 3. CDR3 length equals 16 residues. The V gene's germline CDR1 is KGHSH and CDR2 LQKENI. The DNA of the CDR3 is TGTGCCAGCTCACCACCCGGGACTAGCGGGGTTGATACGCAGTATTTT. Amino acid sequence: CASSPPGTSGVDTQYF.

The rearrangement links TRBV5-6 to TRBJ2-3; no clear D. Trimming cost V 0 bases and J 2 bases, with 7 bases left between them. The CDR3 consists of 14 residues. CDR1 is SGHDT, CDR2 YYEEEE, per germline. In nucleotides, the CDR3 is TGTGCCAGCAGCTTGGCAGACGTCACAGATACGCAGTATTTT. The encoded protein is CASSLADVTDTQYF.

V is TRBV20-1 and J is TRBJ1-3, with 7 bases identical to TRBD1. There are 11 residues in the CDR3. The J segment lost 9 bases and the V segment lost 7 bases, leaving 6 bases of the junction unmatched. From germline, CDR1 is DFQATT and CDR2 SNEGSKA (reference sequence). This chain's CDR3 is CSGQGAGTIYF. CDR3 nucleotides: TGCAGTGGACAGGGAGCCGGCACCATATATTTT.

The rearrangement links TRBV6-4 to TRBJ1-1; D unresolved. Germline V gene data show CDR1 as MRHNA and CDR2 as SNTAGT. This CDR3 has 13 amino acids. The V and J ends lost 2 bases and 11 bases respectively, with 15 bases between them. CDR3 region: CASSDHKWARAFF. The CDR3 nucleotides read TGTGCCAGCAGTGACCACAAGTGGGCCAGGGCTTTCTTT.

The chain has TRBV5-5 and TRBJ2-1, with TRBD2 identical over 13 bases. This CDR3 has 16 amino acids. Germline assignment: CDR1 SGHKS and CDR2 YYEKEE (reference sequence). After removal of 0 bases from V and 9 bases from J, the junction contained 6 bases not matched to a gene. This CDR3 reads CASSLAGLAGNGEQFF. CDR3 bases: TGTGCCAGCAGCTTGGCGGGACTAGCGGGAAACGGTGAGCAGTTCTTC.

This clone was detected once. The chain combines TRBV5-1 with TRBJ2-7; no reliable D call. V was pared by 1 base and J by 2 bases, with 10 bases between. The CDR3 extends over 14 amino acids. The germline gives CDR1 SGHRS, CDR2 YFSETQ. The CDR3 loop is CASSLMGETYEQYF. In DNA, the CDR3 is TGCGCCAGCAGCTTGATGGGCGAGACCTACGAGCAGTACTTC.

The chain recombines TRBV7-3 with TRBJ2-3; TRBD1 aligns across 10 bases. After removal of 5 bases from V and 4 bases from J, the junction contained 3 bases not matched to a gene. Per the germline V gene, CDR1 is SGHTA and CDR2 is FQGTGA. The CDR3 loop spans 14 amino acids. CDR3 loop: CASSVGTGADTQYF. In DNA, the CDR3 is TGTGCCAGCAGCGTCGGGACAGGGGCAGATACGCAGTATTTT.

V usage is TRBV6-5 and J usage is TRBJ1-3, with unresolved D. CDR1 and CDR2 (germline): MNHEY, SVGAGI. Trimming pared 2 bases from V and 4 bases from J, leaving 9 bases between. The CDR3 has 14 amino acids. The CDR3 DNA follows: TGTGCCAGCAGTTACGGCGGATTCGGAAACACCATATATTTT. This translates into CASSYGGFGNTIYF.

The chain uses TRBV7-6 and TRBJ1-6; TRBD1 matches at 9 bases. The CDR3 is 14 amino acids. CDR1 and CDR2 from the germline V gene are SGHVS and FNYEAQ. Trimming removed 5 bases from V and 9 bases from J; junction bases left unmatched: 5. CDR3 nucleotide sequence: TGTGCCAGCAGCGGGGGACAGGGTGGTTCACCCCTCCACTTT. As protein: CASSGGQGGSPLHF.

The rearrangement uses TRBV9 and TRBJ1-6, with 8 bases matching TRBD1. With V trimmed by 0 bases and J by 6 bases, 5 bases remained unmatched. This CDR3 spans 16 amino acids. CDR1 is SGDLS, CDR2 YYNGEE, per germline. DNA for the CDR3: TGTGCCAGCAGCGTAGCCCCAGGGGGCGTTAATTCACCCCTCCACTTT. It encodes CASSVAPGGVNSPLHF. Using reference TRBV9 and TRBJ1-6 for the parts outside the CDR3, the full variable domain is DSGVTQTPKHLITATGQRVTLRCSPRSGDLSVYWYQQSLDQGLQFLIQYYNGEERAKGNILERFSAQQFPDLHSELNLSSLELGDSALYFCASSVAPGGVNSPLHFGNGTRLTVT.

The rearrangement joins TRBV2 to TRBJ2-5; possibly TRBD1 for D (5 bases). This CDR3 has 12 amino acids. Trimming pared 7 bases from V and 8 bases from J, leaving 14 bases between. Germline V CDR1 and CDR2: SNHLY, FYNNEI. CDR3 sequence: CASTSDQGTQYF. DNA of the CDR3: TGTGCCAGCACGTCCGACCAGGGAACCCAGTACTTC.

The rearrangement links TRBV7-2 to TRBJ2-5, with 8 bases that match TRBD1. CDR3 length equals 14 residues. Germline assignment: CDR1 SGHTA and CDR2 FQGNSA. With V trimmed by 2 bases and J by 4 bases, 3 bases remained unmatched. The CDR3 region has the DNA TGTGCCAGCAGCTTAAACAGGGGGAGAGAGACCCAGTACTTC. Translating it yields CASSLNRGRETQYF.

The V and J genes are TRBV2 and TRBJ2-1; 8 bases align to TRBD2. The CDR3 runs to 15 residues. Germline CDR1 is SNHLY and CDR2 is FYNNEI. The J segment lost 10 bases and the V segment lost 1 base, leaving 9 bases of the junction unmatched. CDR3 sequence (DNA): TGTGCCAGCAGTGAAGTGGGCGGGGGGCGAGGAGAGCAGTTCTTC. Its translation: CASSEVGGGRGEQFF.

The rearrangement links TRBV19 to TRBJ1-5; D is unresolved. CDR1 is LNHDA, CDR2 SQIVND, per germline (reference sequence). With 3 bases removed from V and 7 bases from J, the gap between germline ends came to 7 bases. The CDR3 runs 12 residues. The CDR3 loop is CASSISSQPQHF. The CDR3 DNA reads as TGTGCCAGTAGTATCAGTAGCCAGCCCCAGCATTTT.

The V call is TRBV30, the J call TRBJ2-2; a weak D match, TRBD2 (5 bases). Germline V CDR1 and CDR2: GTSNPN, SVGIG (reference sequence). The CDR3 sequence is 16 residues long. V was trimmed by 0 bases and J by 0 bases, leaving 11 bases between them. CDR3 sequence reads: CAWSVLGFANTGELFF. The CDR3 DNA follows: TGTGCCTGGAGTGTACTAGGTTTTGCGAACACCGGGGAGCTGTTTTTT.

This chain links TRBV29-1 with TRBJ2-7, with D perhaps matching TRBD1 (5 bases). V was pared by 1 base and J by 1 base, with 8 bases between. This CDR3 has 13 residues. The germline V gene has CDR1 SQVTM and CDR2 ANQGSEA. CDR3: CSVEGGTSYEQYF. The DNA for the CDR3 is TGCAGCGTTGAAGGGGGCACATCCTACGAGCAGTACTTC.

This chain joins TRBV28 and TRBJ1-1; D remains ambiguous. Germline values: CDR1 MDHEN, CDR2 SYDVKM. The V end was cut by 5 bases, the J end by 1 base, with 5 bases between. This CDR3 has 12 residues. The CDR3 nucleotides read TGTGCCAGCAGTAGGCGGAACACTGAAGCTTTCTTT. Its translation is CASSRRNTEAFF.

The V call is TRBV7-2, the J call TRBJ2-3, with 7 bases fitting TRBD2. Per the germline V gene, CDR1 is SGHTA and CDR2 is FQGNSA. The V gene end was trimmed by 10 bases and the J gene end by 1 base; junction bases not matched to a gene: 11. The CDR3 extends over 15 amino acids. CDR3 sequence (DNA): TGTGCCACTCGGAGCGGGCTAGCGGGCACAGATACGCAGTATTTT. Amino acids: CATRSGLAGTDTQYF.

CDR3 region: CASSLVASGTADTQYF. The CDR3 nucleotides are TGCGCCAGCAGCTTGGTAGCTAGCGGGACTGCAGATACGCAGTATTTT. The chain joins TRBV5-1 to TRBJ2-3, with TRBD2 identical over 9 bases. Germline trimming cut 0 bases from V and 4 bases from J; bases unmatched to any gene: 6. The V gene's germline CDR1 is SGHRS and CDR2 YFSETQ. This CDR3 region has 16 residues.

The rearrangement links TRBV11-2 to TRBJ1-1; D remains unclear. This CDR3 spans 15 amino acids. CDR1 is SGHAT, CDR2 FQNNGV, per germline. Trimming took 0 bases from V and 4 from J, leaving 12 bases between them. The CDR3 is CASSLDLSRITEAFF. For the CDR3, the DNA is TGTGCCAGCAGCTTAGATTTGTCCCGTATCACTGAAGCTTTCTTT.